This entry features one T cell receptor (beta chain) sequence. Its recognized antigen is unknown. No base qualities exist here, and no much larger clone lies one base off it. The collaborating institutions used their own protocols to collect whole blood in K2EDTA tubes. Collaborator samples were shipped for TCRbeta analysis as frozen whole blood, isolated PBMCs, or DNA extracted from either sample type. The CDR3 goes from the cysteine to the phenylalanine over 12 residues. The read is trimmed to its CDR3 DNA, 36 bases read in frame from base 1. The CDR1 and CDR2 encoded by the germline V gene are WSHSY and SAAADI. Deletion took 6 bases off V and 4 bases off J, with a span of 9 bases between the germline ends. The source of the sample is a study of blood T cell repertoires in COVID-19 (dated by TCRdb to 2020 to 2022). Broadly, across the study: Samples covering the acute and convalescent phases of COVID-19 were provided by collaborators in the United States, Italy and Spain. Where available, HLA class I and class II types were obtained from metadata supplied by the sample provider rather than from assay-based typing. Sample metadata almost always included a de-identified subject ID, COVID-19 status, age in years and sex. The samples were drawn from two sources: the first 160 participants of the ongoing ImmuneRACE study, and over 1,000 subjects contributed by 6 global collaborators. The repertoires were made available in a free public database intended to serve as a resource for research on the immune response to SARS-CoV-2. The material from the prospective study consisted of cDNA or gDNA derived from T cells, B-cell-depleted T cells, or PBMCs. The dataset comprised deeply sampled blood TCRbeta repertoires from subjects exposed to, actively infected with, or recovered from COVID-19.

The immunoSEQ Assay, a bias-controlled multiplex PCR, was used to amplify TCRbeta CDR3 regions from genomic DNA. For the original study's pipeline: The number of nucleated cells in each sample was estimated from the amplification of reference gene primers within the assay. Sequence reads were collapsed and filtered to measure the absolute abundance of every unique TCRbeta CDR3 rearrangement. Productive Simpson clonality was computed per sample as the square root of Simpson's diversity index over productive rearrangements. TCRdb took over this immuneACCESS table, retaining in-frame rearrangements with V and J assigned. Such tables are incomplete; in checked studies, under half of the missing clones stem from an unresolved V gene, and the remainder is unexplained. The V and J calls and clone size come from that table; D and trimming were worked out from the DNA. Present in this sample are about 60,000 clones, roughly 80% of which were seen just once. The ten largest clones capture roughly 9.8% of the sample.

Beyond this particular receptor, the publication reports: How much clinical and demographic metadata was included differed by source and by participant, and the metadata was provided uncurated.

Sequencing input: peripheral blood. Recombination joined TRBV10-2 with TRBJ2-5; a weak D assignment points to TRBD1 (6 bases agree). This clonotype was sampled from a human donor in a cohort sampled during active COVID-19. CDR3 loop: CASSVGAETQYF. The nucleotide sequence is given as TGCGCCAGCAGCGTGGGGGCAGAGACCCAGTACTTC.